The 19 T cell receptor beta chains presented below share a single source sample, sequenced in a study of post-analysis software for immune sequencing data. Whole-study findings and limits: In patients, TRBV5-6, TRBV5-1 and TRBV20-1 belonged to five or six TRBV segments found more frequently than in controls.

Prepared libraries of TCR beta cDNA carried unique molecular identifiers. TCRdb reanalysed the PCR reads using MiXCR and keeps one entry per CDR3 protein. The profile shows around 400,000 distinct CDR3 sequences, around a third of them singletons. Their target antigens are unknown. The sample taken for sequencing was blood. The receptors come from a girl aged 5 to 17 with multiple sclerosis.

The chain carries TRBV11-2 and TRBJ1-6; D unclear. The germline V gene encodes CDR1 SGHAT and CDR2 FQNNGV. V dropped 6 bases and J dropped 12 bases, with 18 bases sitting between them. The CDR3 is 14 amino acids. The CDR3 nucleotides read TGTGCCAGCAGGCCAGCATGGGTCGGAGGACCCCTCCACTTT. This gives the protein CASRPAWVGGPLHF. Full variable domain (missing parts from reference TRBV11-2 and TRBJ1-6): EAGVAQSPRYKIIEKRQSVAFWCNPISGHATLYWYQQILGQGPKLLIQFQNNGVVDDSQLPKDRFSAERLKGVDSTLKIQPAKLEDSAVYLCASRPAWVGGPLHFGNGTRLTVT.

The V call is TRBV10-2, the J call TRBJ2-1; the D call may be TRBD1 or TRBD2 (5 bases each). Germline values: CDR1 WSHSY, CDR2 SAAADI. CDR3 size: 16 residues. Between the trimmed V and J ends, which lost 2 bases and 4 bases, there was a span of 15 bases. DNA of the CDR3: TGCGCCAGCAGTGAGGGTGGGGGTCGGCCATACAATGAGCAGTTCTTC. Residues: CASSEGGGRPYNEQFF.

The chain recombines TRBV7-9 with TRBJ2-3; D is perhaps TRBD1 or TRBD2 (5 bases each). V dropped 5 bases and J dropped 3 bases, with 21 bases sitting between them. The CDR3 contains 17 residues. Germline CDR1 SEHNR, CDR2 FQNEAQ (reference sequence). The CDR3 sequence is CASSAFKGLRGTDTQYF. The CDR3 DNA reads TGTGCCAGCAGCGCCTTTAAGGGCCTGAGGGGAACAGATACGCAGTATTTT. Variable domain in full (rest from reference TRBV7-9 and TRBJ2-3): DTGVSQNPRHKITKRGQNVTFRCDPISEHNRLYWYRQTLGQGPEFLTYFQNEAQLEKSRLLSDRFSAERPKGSFSTLEIQRTEQGDSAMYLCASSAFKGLRGTDTQYFGPGTRLTVL.

A few counts support this clonotype. V usage is TRBV5-1 and J usage is TRBJ2-6; tentative D call: TRBD2 (5 bases). The germline CDR1 and CDR2 sequences are SGHRS and YFSETQ. This CDR3 contains 15 residues. V was shortened by 0 bases and J by 3 bases, with 7 bases between the two germline ends. CDR3 amino acids: CASSLDRGGANVLTF. In DNA form, the CDR3 reads TGCGCCAGCAGCTTGGATCGGGGTGGGGCCAACGTCCTGACTTTC.

This clonotype has a handful of counts. The gene calls are TRBV19 and TRBJ2-7; 9 positions agree with TRBD1. The CDR3 is 16 amino acids. CDR1 is LNHDA and CDR2 is SQIVND in the germline V gene (reference sequence). The V segment lost 2 bases and the J segment 3 bases; nucleotides outside the gene matches: 8. For the CDR3, the DNA is TGTGCCAGTAGTATATCGGGGACAGGGTTTAACTACGAGCAGTACTTC. It encodes CASSISGTGFNYEQYF.

The chain employs TRBV29-1 and TRBJ2-1, with 8 positions matching TRBD1. CDR3 length: 15 residues. Trimming cost V 3 bases and J 4 bases; bases outside gene matches: 8. CDR1 and CDR2 (germline): SQVTM, ANQGSEA. The CDR3 is CSVDQGAWEYNEQFF. CDR3 in DNA: TGCAGCGTTGACCAGGGGGCCTGGGAATACAATGAGCAGTTCTTC.

This clonotype appeared a few times. V gene TRBV15 combines with J gene TRBJ2-6; 8 bases align to TRBD2. This CDR3 spans 17 amino acids. Germline CDR1 LNHNV, CDR2 YYDKDF (reference sequence). The ends lost 1 base at V and 10 bases at J; junction bases unmatched: 12. The CDR3 loop is CATSRGDSGVVSNVLTF. As DNA, the CDR3 is TGTGCCACCAGCAGAGGGGATAGCGGGGTTGTTTCTAACGTCCTGACTTTC.

V usage is TRBV2 and J usage is TRBJ1-6; TRBD1 matches at 8 bases. The CDR3 runs 15 residues. CDR1 is SNHLY, CDR2 FYNNEI, per germline. The V gene end was trimmed by 2 bases and the J gene end by 7 bases; junction bases not matched to a gene: 4. In nucleotides, the CDR3 is TGTGCCAGCAGTGAAAGGACAGGGCGCAATTCACCCCTCCACTTT. Encoded protein: CASSERTGRNSPLHF.

The sample holds a few counts of this clonotype. The rearrangement joins TRBV27 to TRBJ2-3, with 10 bases that match TRBD1. The CDR3 is 18 amino acids. Germline V CDR1 and CDR2: MNHEY, SMNVEV (reference sequence). Losses at the gene ends were 6 bases for V and 2 bases for J; bases not matched to a gene: 14. CDR3 nucleotide sequence: TGTGCCAGCAGACTGACCCTTAGGGACAGGGGATACACAGATACGCAGTATTTT. Its protein product is CASRLTLRDRGYTDTQYF.

This clonotype was detected only a few times. V gene TRBV12-3 or TRBV12-4 combines with J gene TRBJ1-2; 8 positions match TRBD1. This CDR3 comprises 13 residues. Losses at the gene ends were 9 bases for V and 3 bases for J; bases not matched to a gene: 6. CDR3 residues: CASAPGGYYGYTF. The CDR3 DNA reads TGTGCCAGTGCACCAGGGGGCTACTATGGCTACACCTTC.

The chain links TRBV6-5 to TRBJ2-3; no clear D gene. This CDR3 comprises 14 residues. Trimming pared 2 bases from V and 0 bases from J, leaving 6 bases between. Per the germline V gene, CDR1 is MNHEY and CDR2 is SVGAGI. The CDR3 nucleotides are TGTGCCAGCAGTTACGACGGTAGCACAGATACGCAGTATTTT. Protein: CASSYDGSTDTQYF.

This clonotype appeared a few times. V is TRBV6-5 and J is TRBJ1-1; D may be TRBD1 (5 bases). The CDR3 covers 15 residues. Trimming left V 6 bases short and J 0 bases short, with 14 bases between. CDR1 and CDR2 (germline): MNHEY, SVGAGI. The DNA of the CDR3 is TGTGCCAGCAGCCAACCCGGGACGGTGAACACTGAAGCTTTCTTT. It is translated as CASSQPGTVNTEAFF.

This clonotype showed up just a few times. The genes are TRBV15 and TRBJ1-4, with D possibly being TRBD1 (5 bases). V lost 8 bases and J 8 bases, leaving 15 bases between the germline ends. This CDR3 has 13 amino acids. From germline, CDR1 is LNHNV and CDR2 YYDKDF (reference sequence). CDR3 amino acids: CATGSGSTEKLFF. CDR3 nucleotides: TGTGCCACCGGGTCAGGGAGTACCGAAAAACTGTTTTTT.

The chain links TRBV15 to TRBJ2-7, with D perhaps matching TRBD2 (5 bases). Germline loops: CDR1 LNHNV, CDR2 YYDKDF (reference sequence). Between the trimmed V and J ends, which lost 6 bases and 5 bases, there was a span of 20 bases. This CDR3 is 15 amino acids long. CDR3 amino acids: CATSLSGELVNEQYF. The DNA for the CDR3 is TGTGCCACCAGTCTATCCGGGGAGTTAGTGAACGAGCAGTACTTC. Drawing the rest from reference TRBV15 and TRBJ2-7, the complete variable domain is DAMVIQNPRYQVTQFGKPVTLSCSQTLNHNVMYWYQQKSSQAPKLLFHYYDKDFNNEADTPDNFQSRRPNTSFCFLDIRSPGLGDTAMYLCATSLSGELVNEQYFGPGTRLTVT.

This clonotype came up a few times. The rearrangement joins TRBV7-6 to TRBJ1-2, with D maybe TRBD1 (5 bases). Germline-derived CDR1 and CDR2 are SGHVS and FNYEAQ. The CDR3 loop spans 15 amino acids. The V gene lost 0 bases and the J gene lost 2 bases, with 10 bases spanning the gap. CDR3 residues: CASSLAPGPNYGYTF. CDR3 nucleotide sequence: TGTGCCAGCAGCTTAGCACCGGGACCCAACTATGGCTACACCTTC.

This clonotype was picked up a small number of times. The gene calls are TRBV20-1 and TRBJ2-5, with D perhaps TRBD2 (7 bases). This CDR3 is 14 amino acids long. Germline CDR1 reads DFQATT; CDR2 reads SNEGSKA (reference sequence). The germline V and J ends were trimmed by 3 bases and 1 base, with 12 bases remaining between them. CDR3 protein: CSASGGPAQETQYF. DNA for the CDR3: TGCAGTGCTAGCGGGGGGCCCGCCCAAGAGACCCAGTACTTC.

V and J are TRBV13 and TRBJ2-1; D may be TRBD1 (5 bases). Trimming removed 3 bases from V and 7 bases from J, with 16 bases in between. CDR3 length equals 15 residues. The V gene's germline CDR1 is PRHDT and CDR2 FYEKMQ (reference sequence). CDR3 in amino acids: CASSFPEAGWNEQFF. The CDR3 region has the DNA TGTGCCAGCAGCTTTCCAGAGGCAGGGTGGAATGAGCAGTTCTTC.

The chain recombines TRBV6-5 with TRBJ2-1; 9 nucleotides match TRBD2. This CDR3 region has 15 residues. V shed 5 bases, J shed 4 bases, and the junction held 6 bases outside the gene matches. Germline CDR1 MNHEY, CDR2 SVGAGI. The CDR3 protein is CASSQTSGFYNEQFF. CDR3 in DNA: TGTGCCAGCAGTCAGACTAGCGGATTTTACAATGAGCAGTTCTTC.

The V call is TRBV18, the J call TRBJ2-5, with 11 bases that match TRBD1. With the DNA end fitting TRBJ2-7 better, the J assignment may be wrong. Germline assignment: CDR1 KGHSH and CDR2 LQKENI. The CDR3 extends over 16 amino acids. For the CDR3, the DNA is TGTGCCGGCCCACCTCCGGGACAGGGGGGCTCCTACGAGCAGTACTTC. Its translation: CAGPPPGQGGSYEQYF.